The next 25 T cell receptor beta chains were all read from a single sample in a study of shared clonotypes between healthy human individuals. Clones were sequenced by immunoSEQ multiplex PCR, and TCRdb holds only the in-frame ones, with some missing. The table has approximately 640,000 clones, more than 70% seen once. The sample taken for sequencing was memory CD4+ T cells sorted from blood. Specified subset: CD45RA-negative fraction. These receptors were taken from a woman in her 30s in good health.

The V gene is TRBV7-9, the J gene TRBJ2-7, with 7 bases aligning to TRBD1. Germline CDR1 reads SEHNR; CDR2 reads FQNEAQ (reference sequence). The CDR3 totals 14 residues. The junction had 6 bases not matched to a gene; V was cut back by 1 base and J by 6 bases. CDR3: CASSLEGAVFEQYF. The CDR3 region has the DNA TGTGCCAGCAGCTTAGAGGGGGCGGTGTTCGAGCAGTACTTC.

This clone was seen more than once but under ten times. The V and J genes are TRBV11-2 and TRBJ2-7; 14 nucleotides align to TRBD2. With 6 bases clipped from V and 5 bases from J, the junction kept 12 bases outside the gene matches. The CDR3 sequence is 17 residues long. Per the germline V gene, CDR1 is SGHAT and CDR2 is FQNNGV. This CDR3 is CASSPTWTSGRTHEQYF. The CDR3 bases are TGTGCCAGCAGTCCTACCTGGACTAGCGGGAGGACCCACGAGCAGTACTTC.

CDR3: CASSPVTSYTGELFF. As DNA, the CDR3 is TGCGCCAGCAGCCCGGTAACCAGTTACACCGGGGAGCTGTTTTTT. V and J are TRBV5-1 and TRBJ2-2; D is unresolved. This CDR3 has 15 residues. V was clipped by 4 bases and J by 3 bases, with 13 bases between them. Germline CDR1 reads SGHRS; CDR2 reads YFSETQ.

This chain uses TRBV11-3 with TRBJ2-3; D may correspond to TRBD1 or TRBD2 (5 bases each). V lost 5 bases and J lost 2, with 14 bases in between. CDR3 length equals 15 residues. CDR1 SGHNT and CDR2 YENEEA come from the germline V gene. The CDR3 nucleotides read TGTGCCAGCAGCGAAGGGACGGCTACCACAGATACGCAGTATTTT. Its translation is CASSEGTATTDTQYF.

This clone occurred once. The chain uses TRBV2 and TRBJ2-5; unclear D gene. The DNA end is more similar to TRBJ2-7, so the J call may be wrong. CDR1 is SNHLY, CDR2 FYNNEI, per germline. CDR3 length: 14 residues. CDR3 sequence (DNA): TGTGCCAGCAGTGGGGAACTATCGTACTACGAGCAGTACTTC. Translating gives CASSGELSYYEQYF.

The chain combines TRBV28 with TRBJ2-5; 8 bases match TRBD1. J gave up 4 bases and V 6 bases, and 10 bases lay outside the gene matches. Germline V gene data show CDR1 as MDHEN and CDR2 as SYDVKM. This CDR3 has 15 amino acids. In DNA, the CDR3 is TGTGCCAGCAGGACAGGGGCCACAGGGGCAGAGACCCAGTACTTC. Protein: CASRTGATGAETQYF.

V gene TRBV2 combines with J gene TRBJ2-2, with 7 nucleotides matching TRBD1. With 8 bases clipped from V and 2 bases from J, the junction kept 5 bases outside the gene matches. From germline, CDR1 is SNHLY and CDR2 FYNNEI. The CDR3 is 14 amino acids. The chain's CDR3 is CASLGTVNTGELFF. CDR3 in DNA: TGTGCCAGCCTAGGGACAGTCAACACCGGGGAGCTGTTTTTT.

This sequence joins TRBV5-4 and TRBJ2-7; D perhaps matches TRBD2 (6 bases). V was pared by 0 bases and J by 5 bases, with 6 bases between. The CDR3 is 12 amino acids. Germline CDR1 is SGHNT and CDR2 is YYREEE (reference sequence). The CDR3 DNA reads as TGTGCCAGCAGCTTGGGGAGGGACGAGCAGTACTTC. Protein: CASSLGRDEQYF.

V usage is TRBV2 and J usage is TRBJ1-3; 12 bases align to TRBD1. The CDR3 has 15 residues. Germline trimming cut 10 bases from V and 2 bases from J; bases unmatched to any gene: 6. Germline CDR1 reads SNHLY; CDR2 reads FYNNEI. This CDR3 reads CAITRDRGPGNTIYF. CDR3 sequence (DNA): TGTGCCATCACCCGGGACAGGGGGCCTGGAAACACCATATATTTT.

The chain links TRBV4-2 to TRBJ2-7; TRBD2 aligns across 9 bases. V trimming: 1 base; J trimming: 1 base; junction bases outside the gene matches: 11. This CDR3 is 18 amino acids long. The V gene's germline CDR1 is LGHNA and CDR2 YNFKEQ. CDR3 sequence: CASSQGNLAGQNSYEQYF. The CDR3 nucleotides read TGTGCCAGCAGCCAAGGAAATCTAGCGGGACAAAATTCCTACGAGCAGTACTTC.

V gene TRBV10-3 combines with J gene TRBJ1-5; D gene uncertain. Germline CDR1 and CDR2: ENHRY and SYGVKD. This CDR3 is 13 amino acids long. V lost 3 bases and J 6 bases, leaving 9 bases between the germline ends. DNA for the CDR3: TGTGCCATCAGTGAACCAGGTGGTCAGCCCCAGCATTTT. Translated, it gives CAISEPGGQPQHF.

The chain couples TRBV6-5 to TRBJ1-6; D remains unclear. V was clipped by 6 bases and J by 10 bases, with 13 bases between them. The CDR3 loop spans 13 amino acids. Germline CDR1 and CDR2: MNHEY and SVGAGI. The CDR3 DNA follows: TGTGCCAGCAGCCCTACCTTGGGGTCACCCCTCCACTTT. Protein sequence: CASSPTLGSPLHF.

With regard to this clone: The sample carries other DNA sequences with the same CDR3. The gene calls are TRBV19 and TRBJ2-3; weak D call: TRBD2 (6 bases). Germline CDR1 LNHDA, CDR2 SQIVND (reference sequence). CDR3 length: 13 amino acids. V lost 6 bases and J 2 bases, leaving 9 bases between the germline ends. CDR3 protein: CASSSGFTDTQYF. As DNA, the CDR3 is TGTGCCAGTAGCAGCGGGTTCACAGATACGCAGTATTTT.

This chain joins TRBV6-6 and TRBJ2-7; 9 bases map to TRBD1. The CDR3 totals 15 residues. Germline V gene lookup returns CDR1 MNHNY and CDR2 SVGAGI (reference sequence). V lost 6 bases and J lost 1; bases outside the gene matches: 7. CDR3 bases: TGTGCCAGCAGACAGGGACAGGGCTTATCCTACGAGCAGTACTTC. Encoded protein: CASRQGQGLSYEQYF.

The chain uses TRBV28 and TRBJ1-2; unclear D gene. CDR1 and CDR2 (germline): MDHEN, SYDVKM. V shed 8 bases and J shed 1 base, with 8 bases lying between them. The CDR3 spans 12 residues. CDR3 region: CASGGHNYGYTF. The DNA for the CDR3 is TGTGCCAGCGGCGGGCATAACTATGGCTACACCTTC.

The count of this clone is one. This rearrangement joins TRBV9 to TRBJ2-6; no reliable D call. V lost 0 bases and J lost 0, with 10 bases in between. This CDR3 is built from 17 residues. Per the germline V gene, CDR1 is SGDLS and CDR2 is YYNGEE. The CDR3 here is CASSVVGLDSGANVLTF. For the CDR3, the DNA is TGTGCCAGCAGCGTAGTCGGTCTAGACTCTGGGGCCAACGTCCTGACTTTC.

This chain uses TRBV28 with TRBJ2-7, with 16 bases fitting TRBD2. CDR3 length: 17 residues. Germline V gene sequence: CDR1 MDHEN, CDR2 SYDVKM. Trimming took 6 bases from V and 5 from J; bases not matched to a gene: 10. The CDR3 sequence: CASRRKGLAGGPNEQYF. Here the CDR3 DNA reads TGTGCCAGCAGGCGTAAGGGACTAGCGGGAGGGCCGAACGAGCAGTACTTC.

V gene TRBV9 combines with J gene TRBJ1-4, with TRBD1 matching 7 bases. The V segment lost 2 bases and the J segment 4 bases; nucleotides outside the gene matches: 5. CDR1 is SGDLS, CDR2 YYNGEE, per germline. CDR3 size: 15 residues. In DNA form, the CDR3 reads TGTGCCAGCAGCGTTAAGACAGGGCTTAATGAAAAACTGTTTTTT. Its translation is CASSVKTGLNEKLFF.

This rearrangement joins TRBV6-7 to TRBJ2-7; 8 bases line up with TRBD2. TRBV6-7 is an open reading frame, and its role is uncertain. The CDR3 is 15 residues long. V shed 5 bases, J shed 1 base, and the junction held 7 bases outside the gene matches. The CDR3: CASSTPTSESYEQYF. In DNA, the CDR3 is TGTGCCAGCAGTACTCCGACTAGCGAGTCCTACGAGCAGTACTTC.

The V call is TRBV18, the J call TRBJ2-3, with a tentative D call TRBD1 (6 bases). Trimming left V 1 base short and J 3 bases short, with 8 bases between. Per germline, CDR1 KGHSH and CDR2 LQKENI. The CDR3 consists of 14 residues. The CDR3 sequence is CASSPQGVTDTQYF. The CDR3 DNA is TGTGCCAGCTCACCACAGGGGGTAACAGATACGCAGTATTTT.

Many counts were recorded for this clone. This chain connects TRBV28 to TRBJ1-2; unclear D gene. V was clipped by 5 bases and J by 4 bases, with 11 bases between them. This CDR3 has 13 amino acids. Per the germline V gene, CDR1 is MDHEN and CDR2 is SYDVKM. This chain's CDR3 is CASSRAASYGYTF. The DNA for the CDR3 is TGTGCCAGCAGTCGGGCCGCCTCCTATGGCTACACCTTC.

This clone was seen a few times. The rearrangement uses TRBV6-5 and TRBJ1-1; 10 nucleotides match TRBD1. This CDR3 has 15 amino acids. The ends lost 5 bases at V and 4 bases at J; junction bases unmatched: 7. Germline V lookup: CDR1 MNHEY, CDR2 SVGAGI. The chain's CDR3 is CASSQPGQGPTEAFF. CDR3 nucleotides: TGTGCCAGCAGTCAACCGGGACAGGGGCCCACTGAAGCTTTCTTT.

This clone has just a few counts. The rearrangement links TRBV2 to TRBJ2-7, with 10 bases identical to TRBD2. The CDR3 covers 14 residues. Germline CDR1 and CDR2: SNHLY and FYNNEI. The V and J ends lost 8 bases and 7 bases, in that order; junction bases with no gene match: 11. The CDR3 spells CASGPLAGVREQYF. The CDR3 region has the DNA TGTGCCAGCGGCCCTCTAGCGGGAGTCAGAGAGCAGTACTTC.

The chain recombines TRBV25-1 with TRBJ2-3; 10 bases fit TRBD1. The CDR3 contains 15 residues. The germline V gene encodes CDR1 MGHDK and CDR2 SYGVNS. Unmatched junction bases numbered 11, after V lost 6 bases and J lost 8 bases. This CDR3 is CASRADRGHSGTQYF. DNA of the CDR3: TGTGCCAGCAGGGCCGACAGGGGGCATTCCGGTACGCAGTATTTT.

Turning to this clone: Other DNA sequences in the sample encode the same CDR3. The V call is TRBV28, the J call TRBJ2-7; D ambiguous. V lost 2 bases to trimming and J lost 2 bases, with 4 bases between them. CDR1 is MDHEN and CDR2 is SYDVKM in the germline V gene. The CDR3 is 12 amino acids. Here the CDR3 DNA reads TGTGCCAGCAGTTTACGGGCCTACGAGCAGTACTTC. Protein product: CASSLRAYEQYF.